The 23 T cell receptor beta chains below were found in one sample sequenced in a study of OX40 agonist ivuxolimab in advanced cancers. Some clones are missing from TCRdb's copy, which holds only in-frame ones; the method was immunoSEQ multiplex PCR. The sample gives more than 70,000 clones, roughly nine tenths of which show up once; 2.8% is in the top ten. The input for sequencing was CD4+ or CD8+ T cells sorted from blood, taken in a trial of the OX40 agonist ivuxolimab. The receptors were sampled from an adult with an advanced solid tumor such as melanoma, head and neck, liver or kidney cancer.

This chain links TRBV5-1 with TRBJ1-1; TRBD1 agrees at 8 bases. Germline CDR1 is SGHRS and CDR2 is YFSETQ. The CDR3 has 15 amino acids. The V segment lost 4 bases and the J segment 6 bases; nucleotides outside the gene matches: 11. In nucleotides, the CDR3 is TGCGCCAGCAGCAGTGGACAGGGAGGATCGGCTGAAGCTTTCTTT. Protein: CASSSGQGGSAEAFF.

The chain is built from TRBV7-6 and TRBJ2-2; D is possibly TRBD1 (6 bases). This CDR3 region has 13 residues. The ends were cut back, 5 bases at V and 7 bases at J, with 11 bases in the middle. Germline assignment: CDR1 SGHVS and CDR2 FNYEAQ. The CDR3: CASSPTRGGELFF. The CDR3 nucleotides read TGTGCCAGCAGCCCAACCAGGGGCGGGGAGCTGTTTTTT.

The chain links TRBV5-6 to TRBJ2-7; tentatively, D is TRBD1 or TRBD2 (5 bases each). CDR3 length equals 16 residues. Germline assignment: CDR1 SGHDT and CDR2 YYEEEE. V was clipped by 4 bases and J by 0 bases, with 17 bases between them. As DNA, the CDR3 is TGTGCCAGCAGCCCGTTAGACCGGGACCACTCCTACGAGCAGTACTTC. This sequence encodes CASSPLDRDHSYEQYF.

V usage is TRBV10-3 and J usage is TRBJ2-7; the D gene is possibly TRBD1 (6 bases). This CDR3 has 14 amino acids. V lost 3 bases and J lost 6, with 15 bases in between. The germline V gene has CDR1 ENHRY and CDR2 SYGVKD. The DNA for the CDR3 is TGTGCCATCAGTGAAGTGAACAGGGTAAGCGAGCAGTACTTC. This sequence encodes CAISEVNRVSEQYF.

The chain combines TRBV6-1 with TRBJ1-2; weak D call: TRBD1 (5 bases). The germline CDR1 and CDR2 sequences are MNHNS and SASEGT. Trimming removed 0 bases at V and 4 bases at J, with 12 bases between. The CDR3 spans 15 residues. The CDR3 is CASSEAGTGGYGYTF. CDR3 nucleotides: TGTGCCAGCAGTGAAGCTGGGACGGGCGGCTATGGCTACACCTTC.

The chain employs TRBV7-2 and TRBJ2-3, with 12 bases fitting TRBD1. From germline, CDR1 is SGHTA and CDR2 FQGNSA. The CDR3 length is 13 residues. Unmatched junction bases numbered 7, after V lost 11 bases and J lost 7 bases. For the CDR3, the DNA is TGTGCCGCGGGGACAGGGGGCACTAATACGCAGTATTTT. It yields the protein CAAGTGGTNTQYF.

V is TRBV2 and J is TRBJ1-5, with 7 bases matching TRBD1. The CDR3 consists of 14 residues. Germline V lookup: CDR1 SNHLY, CDR2 FYNNEI. The V gene end was trimmed by 6 bases and the J gene end by 6 bases; junction bases not matched to a gene: 8. In DNA, the CDR3 is TGTGCCAGCAGGCGGGACAGCCCCGCTCAGCCCCAGCATTTT. As protein: CASRRDSPAQPQHF.

The chain links TRBV5-5 to TRBJ2-7; D is ambiguous. Trimming removed 3 bases at V and 1 base at J, with 11 bases between. The CDR3 extends over 14 amino acids. Germline loops: CDR1 SGHKS, CDR2 YYEKEE (reference sequence). CDR3 coding DNA: TGTGCCAGCAGCTCCCGCACTTTTTCCTACGAGCAGTACTTC. Translation: CASSSRTFSYEQYF.

V and J are TRBV19 and TRBJ1-1; 8 nucleotides agree with TRBD1. Germline CDR1 and CDR2: LNHDA and SQIVND (reference sequence). This CDR3 has 14 amino acids. V lost 4 bases to trimming and J lost 4 bases; unmatched junction nucleotides: 5. The CDR3 is CASSKQGVPTEAFF. As DNA, the CDR3 is TGTGCCAGTAGTAAACAGGGGGTTCCCACTGAAGCTTTCTTT. The complete variable domain, with remaining parts taken from reference TRBV19 and TRBJ1-1, reads DGGITQSPKYLFRKEGQNVTLSCEQNLNHDAMYWYRQDPGQGLRLIYYSQIVNDFQKGDIAEGYSVSREKKESFPLTVTSAQKNPTAFYLCASSKQGVPTEAFFGQGTRLTVV.

The chain uses TRBV19 and TRBJ1-2, with 10 bases matching TRBD1. With 4 bases clipped from V and 6 bases from J, the junction kept 8 bases outside the gene matches. CDR1 is LNHDA and CDR2 is SQIVND in the germline V gene (reference sequence). The CDR3 has 15 residues. CDR3 DNA: TGTGCCAGTAGTACCAGAGACAGGGGGCCCCATGGCTACACCTTC. This sequence encodes CASSTRDRGPHGYTF.

The CDR3 reads CASSLSWGTGNNEQFF. CDR3 nucleotide sequence: TGTGCCAGCAGCTTAAGTTGGGGGACTGGAAACAATGAGCAGTTCTTC. The rearrangement joins TRBV11-3 to TRBJ2-1, with a possible D match to TRBD2 (6 bases). CDR1 is SGHNT, CDR2 YENEEA, per germline. V was clipped by 2 bases and J by 5 bases, with 16 bases between them. The CDR3 is made up of 16 amino acids.

The J gene is TRBJ1-5, the V gene TRBV30, with D hard to call. The CDR3 totals 13 residues. CDR1 is GTSNPN and CDR2 is SVGIG in the germline V gene (reference sequence). V was cut by 5 bases and J by 4 bases, with 12 bases left in between. The CDR3 DNA follows: TGTGCCTGGGCCCGGGGTCGGAATCAGCCCCAGCATTTT. Translation: CAWARGRNQPQHF.

This chain's CDR3 is CASSLGGQEPYNEQFF. CDR3 nucleotide sequence: TGTGCCAGCAGTTTAGGGGGACAGGAACCCTACAATGAGCAGTTCTTC. This chain uses TRBV28 with TRBJ2-1; TRBD1 agrees at 8 bases. The CDR3 sequence is 16 residues long. CDR1 and CDR2 (germline): MDHEN, SYDVKM. Germline trimming cut 2 bases from V and 2 bases from J; bases unmatched to any gene: 5.

The CDR3 DNA reads TGTGCCAGCAGCCCGACGTCTGGGGCTGGCTACACCTTC. Translated: CASSPTSGAGYTF. The chain couples TRBV11-2 to TRBJ1-2; tentatively, D is TRBD1 (5 bases). Germline V gene sequence: CDR1 SGHAT, CDR2 FQNNGV. Deletions cut 5 bases from V and 7 bases from J, with 14 bases between. This CDR3 comprises 13 residues.

Here the CDR3 reads CAISELNQPQHF. The CDR3 DNA sequence: TGTGCCATCAGTGAATTGAATCAGCCCCAGCATTTT. The rearrangement links TRBV10-3 to TRBJ1-5; D unclear. Germline values: CDR1 ENHRY, CDR2 SYGVKD. CDR3 length equals 12 residues. V was cut by 3 bases and J by 4 bases, with 4 bases left in between.

This sequence joins TRBV15 and TRBJ1-2, with a tentative D call TRBD1 (5 bases). The ends were cut back, 1 base at V and 5 bases at J, with 14 bases in the middle. The CDR3 runs 15 residues. Germline V gene data show CDR1 as LNHNV and CDR2 as YYDKDF (reference sequence). DNA of the CDR3: TGTGCCACCAGCAGAGGGGGGGGGACTCAGTATGGCTACACCTTC. Residues: CATSRGGGTQYGYTF.

V usage is TRBV6-1 and J usage is TRBJ1-5; 9 bases are a match to TRBD1. Germline-derived CDR1 and CDR2 are MNHNS and SASEGT. J gave up 0 bases and V 3 bases, and 6 bases lay outside the gene matches. The CDR3 sequence is 17 residues long. DNA of the CDR3: TGTGCCAGCAGTGACGGGACAGGGAAGTATAGCAATCAGCCCCAGCATTTT. This encodes CASSDGTGKYSNQPQHF.

This chain joins TRBV6-6 and TRBJ2-7, with TRBD2 matching 7 bases. The CDR3 extends over 11 amino acids. Unmatched junction bases numbered 4, after V lost 8 bases and J lost 6 bases. CDR1 is MNHNY, CDR2 SVGAGI, per germline (reference sequence). The CDR3 sequence is CASRSGGEQYF. Written as DNA, the CDR3 is TGTGCCAGCCGATCGGGGGGCGAGCAGTACTTC.

V is TRBV5-1 and J is TRBJ1-1, with D maybe TRBD1 (6 bases). This CDR3 is 15 amino acids long. Trimming removed 3 bases from V and 6 bases from J, with 18 bases in between. Germline V gives CDR1 SGHRS, CDR2 YFSETQ. The CDR3 region has the DNA TGCGCCAGCAGCTCCAGAGTACAGGGAGAAGCTGAAGCTTTCTTT. Its translation: CASSSRVQGEAEAFF.

This chain joins TRBV7-9 and TRBJ1-1, with D hard to call. This CDR3 has 15 amino acids. Trimming removed 7 bases from V and 0 bases from J, with 15 bases in between. CDR1 SEHNR and CDR2 FQNEAQ come from the germline V gene (reference sequence). DNA of the CDR3: TGTGCCAGCATCAAAGGGAGGGCAGTGAACACTGAAGCTTTCTTT. Amino acid sequence: CASIKGRAVNTEAFF.

The chain combines TRBV5-1 with TRBJ1-2; tentative D call: TRBD1 (6 bases). This CDR3 contains 14 residues. Germline CDR1 and CDR2: SGHRS and YFSETQ. The germline V and J ends were trimmed by 4 bases and 1 base, with 11 bases remaining between them. Here the CDR3 DNA reads TGCGCCAGCAGCCGTGGACAGAATAACTATGGCTACACCTTC. This sequence encodes CASSRGQNNYGYTF.

The rearrangement links TRBV11-3 to TRBJ1-5; TRBD1 aligns across 7 bases. Germline loops: CDR1 SGHNT, CDR2 YENEEA. V lost 0 bases and J lost 6; bases outside the gene matches: 20. This CDR3 contains 20 residues. The CDR3 here is CASSLDSSLDRWRSGQPQHF. CDR3 nucleotides: TGTGCCAGCAGCTTAGATTCGTCGCTGGACAGGTGGAGATCAGGTCAGCCCCAGCATTTT.

In DNA form, the CDR3 reads TGTGCCAGCAGCTTAGCGGGCAGGTTTCCCTACGAGCAGTACTTC. Protein: CASSLAGRFPYEQYF. This chain uses TRBV7-2 with TRBJ2-7, with unresolved D. In germline, CDR1 is SGHTA, CDR2 FQGNSA. V dropped 0 bases and J dropped 2 bases, with 11 bases sitting between them. The CDR3 loop spans 15 amino acids.